The clone carrying this T cell receptor beta chain was seen only a few times. The CDR3 contains 12 residues. Trimming removed 5 bases from V and 0 bases from J, with 5 bases in between. CDR1 and CDR2 (germline): LGHDT, YNNKEL (reference sequence). These data originate in a study of response to subunit inactivated influenza vaccine. MiXCR, run by TCRdb on the RT-PCR reads, gives a single entry per CDR3 protein. The table lists 530,000 or so distinct CDR3 sequences, 25% of them singletons. The sequencing here drew on CD4+ T cells sorted from PBMCs, taken roughly 5 days after vaccination. This clonotype originated in a man in his fifties or sixties who received an inactivated influenza vaccine. The chain is built from TRBV3-1 and TRBJ2-7; no clear D. Written as DNA, the CDR3 is TGTGCCAGCAGCACGAGCTCCTACGAGCAGTACTTC. This sequence encodes CASSTSSYEQYF.